The 32 T cell receptor beta chains below come from one sample, sequenced in a study of regulatory T cells in long-lasting Graves disease. Time point: persistent/refractory GD, antithyroid drugs over 5 years with positive TRAb. TCR sequences were obtained from RNA taken from PBMCs. Relying on iRepertoire HTBI primers and Arm-PCR of CDR3 regions, the team built TCR beta libraries. Each CDR3 protein gets one entry after TCRdb re-called the multiplex PCR reads with MiXCR. The sample lists approximately 690,000 distinct CDR3 sequences; 30% were seen once. Sequenced here: peripheral blood mononuclear cells (PBMCs), sampled when the disease was refractory, from a patient treated with antithyroid drugs. Receptor source: a female donor with Graves disease.

To note about this clonotype: This could be a read error, since a much larger clone is one nucleotide away. V usage is TRBV7-9 and J usage is TRBJ2-7; D is undetermined. CDR3 length: 12 residues. V was cut by 3 bases and J by 3 bases, with 6 bases left in between. From germline, CDR1 is SEHNR and CDR2 FQNEAQ (reference sequence). The CDR3 DNA is TGTGCCAGCAGCTTTGACAACTACGAGCAGTACTTC. It yields the protein CASSFDNYEQYF.

In this sample, this clonotype turned up many times. The chain is built from TRBV28 and TRBJ2-7; 7 nucleotides match TRBD2. Per germline, CDR1 MDHEN and CDR2 SYDVKM. J lost 3 bases, V lost 3 bases, and 5 bases had no gene match. This CDR3 has 14 amino acids. The CDR3, as DNA: TGTGCCAGCAGTTTTGTGGGGGGGGTCTACGAGCAGTACTTC. As protein: CASSFVGGVYEQYF.

The chain couples TRBV6-1 to TRBJ1-2; 9 bases align to TRBD1. The CDR3 extends over 16 amino acids. J gave up 4 bases and V 2 bases, and 8 bases lay outside the gene matches. Germline V CDR1 and CDR2: MNHNS, SASEGT. CDR3 sequence reads: CASSEYSTGGAYGYTF. For the CDR3, the DNA is TGTGCCAGCAGTGAATACAGCACAGGGGGCGCCTATGGCTACACCTTC.

This clonotype came up a few times. This sequence joins TRBV7-9 and TRBJ2-7, with TRBD1 matching over 7 bases. Germline V gene sequence: CDR1 SEHNR, CDR2 FQNEAQ (reference sequence). This CDR3 has 12 amino acids. The V and J ends lost 8 bases and 6 bases, in that order; junction bases with no gene match: 7. The CDR3 loop reads CASCGTVPEQYF. DNA of the CDR3: TGTGCCAGCTGTGGGACAGTACCCGAGCAGTACTTC.

This clonotype came up a few times. The chain couples TRBV6-2 or TRBV6-3 to TRBJ2-7; maybe TRBD1 (6 bases). Germline CDR1 and CDR2: MNHEY and SVGEGT. Trimming took off 5 bases at V and 3 bases at J, with 11 bases between the two ends. The CDR3 contains 13 residues. CDR3 residues: CASSEGQYYEQYF. The CDR3 DNA is TGTGCCAGCAGTGAAGGACAGTACTACGAGCAGTACTTC.

This clonotype came up many times. One end of the junction does not line up with germline, which may come from a read error. The V gene is TRBV28, the J gene TRBJ1-6; TRBD1 is a possible D gene (6 bases). Germline V lookup: CDR1 MDHEN, CDR2 SYDVKM. The CDR3 is 14 amino acids. CDR3 DNA: TGTGCCAGCACCTGGGACACCTACAATTCACCCCTCCACTTT. This codes for CASTWDTYNSPLHF.

This clonotype has a handful of counts. The chain combines TRBV6-5 with TRBJ1-2; TRBD1 matches 7 bases. CDR1 and CDR2 (germline): MNHEY, SVGAGI. The CDR3 runs 16 residues. Germline trimming cut 0 bases from V and 4 bases from J; bases unmatched to any gene: 8. CDR3: CASSYSKQGQLYGYTF. The CDR3 DNA is TGTGCCAGCAGTTACTCTAAACAGGGGCAGCTCTATGGCTACACCTTC.

The table lists this clonotype with a few counts. This chain uses TRBV2 with TRBJ1-2; D remains ambiguous. Germline values: CDR1 SNHLY, CDR2 FYNNEI. V lost 1 base and J 5 bases, leaving 8 bases between the germline ends. This CDR3 has 13 amino acids. In DNA form, the CDR3 reads TGTGCCAGCAGTGAAGACAAGAATTATGGCTACACCTTC. Protein product: CASSEDKNYGYTF.

This chain links TRBV14 with TRBJ1-1; D gene ambiguous. The CDR3 has 13 residues. The V end lost 7 bases, the J end lost 3 bases, and 12 bases lay between the germline ends. Per the germline V gene, CDR1 is SGHDN and CDR2 is FVKESK. The CDR3 is CASNPSGYTEAFF. The CDR3 nucleotides read TGTGCCAGCAATCCAAGTGGGTACACTGAAGCTTTCTTT.

The chain combines TRBV11-2 with TRBJ2-2, with 11 nucleotides matching TRBD2. V was pared by 5 bases and J by 1 base, with 15 bases of the junction left unmatched. In germline, CDR1 is SGHAT, CDR2 FQNNGV. CDR3 length: 20 amino acids. The CDR3: CASSQLGLAVKSRNTGELFF. The CDR3 bases are TGTGCCAGCAGCCAATTGGGACTAGCGGTAAAAAGTCGGAACACCGGGGAGCTGTTTTTT.

The rearrangement joins TRBV29-1 to TRBJ1-2; D might be TRBD1 (5 bases). Looked up from germline, CDR1 is SQVTM and CDR2 is ANQGSEA. The length of the CDR3 is 13 residues. The V gene lost 2 bases and the J gene lost 3 bases, with 10 bases spanning the gap. CDR3 amino acids: CSVEPGEHYGYTF. The CDR3 DNA reads TGCAGCGTTGAACCGGGGGAGCACTATGGCTACACCTTC.

The chain combines TRBV12-5 with TRBJ2-7; D gene uncertain. The V and J ends lost 3 bases and 5 bases respectively, with 5 bases between them. CDR1 is LGHNT, CDR2 FRNRAP, per germline. This CDR3 contains 11 residues. CDR3 in amino acids: CASGLGDEQYF. The CDR3 nucleotides read TGTGCTAGTGGTTTAGGAGACGAGCAGTACTTC. The complete variable domain, with remaining parts taken from reference TRBV12-5 and TRBJ2-7, reads DARVTQTPRHKVTEMGQEVTMRCQPILGHNTVFWYRQTMMQGLELLAYFRNRAPLDDSGMPKDRFSAEMPDATLATLKIQPSEPRDSAVYFCASGLGDEQYFGPGTRLTVT.

The chain carries TRBV7-9 and TRBJ1-1; no clear D. Trimming stripped 4 bases from V and 11 bases from J, with 17 bases between. Germline V gene lookup returns CDR1 SEHNR and CDR2 FQNEAQ (reference sequence). This CDR3 comprises 13 residues. This chain's CDR3 is CASSSSGPSGAFF. The DNA for the CDR3 is TGTGCCAGCAGCTCCTCAGGCCCTTCGGGGGCTTTCTTT.

The sample holds a few counts of this clonotype. The genes are TRBV5-1 and TRBJ1-1; D is possibly TRBD1 (6 bases). The CDR3 has 13 residues. V shed 1 base and J shed 7 bases, with 11 bases lying between them. Per the germline V gene, CDR1 is SGHRS and CDR2 is YFSETQ. The CDR3 DNA follows: TGCGCCAGCAGCTTGTCCACAGGGATTGAAGCTTTCTTT. Residues: CASSLSTGIEAFF.

The chain couples TRBV5-1 to TRBJ2-7; 9 nucleotides agree with TRBD2. Trimming removed 0 bases from V and 0 bases from J; junction bases left unmatched: 4. The CDR3 is made up of 16 amino acids. Germline V gene lookup returns CDR1 SGHRS and CDR2 YFSETQ. The CDR3 DNA is TGCGCCAGCAGCTTGGATAGCGGGAGCCTCTCCTACGAGCAGTACTTC. Translated: CASSLDSGSLSYEQYF.

The sample holds a few counts of this clonotype. J is TRBJ2-7 and V is TRBV11-2; 11 nucleotides align to TRBD2. This CDR3 has 17 residues. Per the germline V gene, CDR1 is SGHAT and CDR2 is FQNNGV. V was pared by 2 bases and J by 0 bases, with 6 bases of the junction left unmatched. The CDR3 DNA follows: TGTGCCAGCAGCTTAAGCCCTAGCGGGGGGAGCTCCTACGAGCAGTACTTC. This codes for CASSLSPSGGSSYEQYF. The full variable domain, completed using reference TRBV11-2 and TRBJ2-7, is EAGVAQSPRYKIIEKRQSVAFWCNPISGHATLYWYQQILGQGPKLLIQFQNNGVVDDSQLPKDRFSAERLKGVDSTLKIQPAKLEDSAVYLCASSLSPSGGSSYEQYFGPGTRLTVT.

The V call is TRBV10-3, the J call TRBJ2-1, with unresolved D. Germline CDR1 ENHRY, CDR2 SYGVKD. The CDR3 spans 14 residues. V was clipped by 7 bases and J by 2 bases, with 12 bases between them. The CDR3 spells CAITELGTYNEQFF. In nucleotides, the CDR3 is TGTGCCATCACCGAGTTGGGGACCTACAATGAGCAGTTCTTC.

In this sample, this clonotype turned up a few times. The chain uses TRBV20-1 and TRBJ1-2, with no clear D. Germline V CDR1 and CDR2: DFQATT, SNEGSKA (reference sequence). The CDR3 length is 12 residues. V was clipped by 3 bases and J by 8 bases, with 13 bases between them. CDR3 amino acids: CSARIEGWGYTF. DNA of the CDR3: TGCAGTGCTAGGATTGAGGGATGGGGCTACACCTTC.

This clonotype was detected a few times. This sequence joins TRBV5-1 and TRBJ1-1; no firm D call. The CDR3 loop spans 13 amino acids. V lost 0 bases and J lost 6, with 9 bases in between. Per germline, CDR1 SGHRS and CDR2 YFSETQ. CDR3 DNA: TGCGCCAGCAGCTTGGAGGCCCCGGCTGAAGCTTTCTTT. It specifies CASSLEAPAEAFF.

V usage is TRBV28 and J usage is TRBJ2-5; no firm D call. Germline V gene sequence: CDR1 MDHEN, CDR2 SYDVKM. Deletions cut 3 bases from V and 7 bases from J, with 15 bases between. The CDR3 covers 14 residues. The CDR3 reads CASSFRAIRSTQYF. DNA for the CDR3: TGTGCCAGCAGTTTCCGGGCCATAAGATCGACCCAGTACTTC.

The V and J genes are TRBV12-5 and TRBJ1-1, with TRBD1 matching 7 bases. The CDR3 is made up of 15 amino acids. Germline V gene lookup returns CDR1 LGHNT and CDR2 FRNRAP. The V and J ends lost 1 base and 7 bases, in that order; junction bases with no gene match: 9. DNA for the CDR3: TGTGCTAGTGGTTTGGCCCCAGGGGGGGGTGGTGAAGCTTTCTTT. It encodes CASGLAPGGGGEAFF.

This clonotype was detected ten times or more. The chain is built from TRBV11-2 and TRBJ1-2; D not certain. CDR1 and CDR2 (germline): SGHAT, FQNNGV. This CDR3 is built from 15 residues. With 5 bases removed from V and 3 bases from J, the gap between germline ends came to 16 bases. The chain's CDR3 is CASSRGEWRDYGYTF. CDR3 coding DNA: TGTGCCAGCAGCCGAGGAGAATGGAGGGACTATGGCTACACCTTC.

A few counts support this clonotype. This chain uses TRBV20-1 with TRBJ1-2, with 8 bases aligning to TRBD1. The CDR3 is 13 amino acids. The germline V gene encodes CDR1 DFQATT and CDR2 SNEGSKA (reference sequence). Trimming cost V 2 bases and J 4 bases; bases outside gene matches: 3. The CDR3 here is CSARQGAGYGYTF. As DNA, the CDR3 is TGCAGTGCTAGACAGGGGGCCGGCTATGGCTACACCTTC.

The chain is built from TRBV29-1 and TRBJ1-2; D not certain. The CDR3 extends over 12 amino acids. Trimming left V 7 bases short and J 4 bases short, with 13 bases between. Germline V CDR1 and CDR2: SQVTM, ANQGSEA. The CDR3 protein is CSAPWEGYGYTF. The CDR3 DNA reads as TGCAGCGCTCCATGGGAGGGCTATGGCTACACCTTC.

The chain uses TRBV10-2 and TRBJ1-1; D is unresolved. Germline V gives CDR1 WSHSY, CDR2 SAAADI. The CDR3 has 14 amino acids. Trimming cost V 4 bases and J 1 base, with 10 bases left between them. CDR3 residues: CASSGAAQNTEAFF. CDR3 nucleotide sequence: TGCGCCAGCAGTGGGGCGGCCCAGAACACTGAAGCTTTCTTT.

V and J are TRBV20-1 and TRBJ1-6; 9 nucleotides match TRBD1. CDR3 size: 15 residues. CDR1 is DFQATT and CDR2 is SNEGSKA in the germline V gene (reference sequence). With V trimmed by 0 bases and J by 7 bases, 4 bases remained unmatched. Here the CDR3 reads CSAREGDRANSPLHF. The CDR3 nucleotides read TGCAGTGCTAGAGAAGGGGACAGGGCCAATTCACCCCTCCACTTT.

A few counts support this clonotype. The chain is built from TRBV20-1 and TRBJ2-5, with D hard to call. Germline assignment: CDR1 DFQATT and CDR2 SNEGSKA (reference sequence). V was cut by 0 bases and J by 4 bases, with 15 bases left in between. CDR3 length equals 15 residues. DNA for the CDR3: TGCAGTGCTAGAGATGGAAGCAGGCTGGGAGAGACCCAGTACTTC. Protein product: CSARDGSRLGETQYF.

About this clonotype itself: This could be a read error, since a much larger clone is one nucleotide away. This chain connects TRBV7-2 to TRBJ2-4; tentative D call: TRBD1 (6 bases). Per germline, CDR1 SGHTA and CDR2 FQGNSA. V dropped 7 bases and J dropped 6 bases, with 13 bases sitting between them. The CDR3 consists of 13 residues. The CDR3 DNA is TGTGCCAGCACCCCCCAGGGGACAAACATTCAGTACTTC. Translating gives CASTPQGTNIQYF.

The chain combines TRBV28 with TRBJ2-7; 7 bases match TRBD1. CDR3 length: 14 amino acids. The V gene end was trimmed by 4 bases and the J gene end by 3 bases; junction bases not matched to a gene: 6. The germline V gene has CDR1 MDHEN and CDR2 SYDVKM. The CDR3 here is CASSWQGEGYEQYF. CDR3 DNA sequence: TGTGCCAGCAGTTGGCAGGGGGAAGGCTACGAGCAGTACTTC.

In this sample, this clonotype turned up once. This rearrangement joins TRBV6-2 or TRBV6-3 to TRBJ1-2; TRBD1 agrees at 7 bases. The J segment lost 1 base and the V segment lost 0 bases, leaving 5 bases of the junction unmatched. CDR1 and CDR2 (germline): MNHEY, SVGEGT. CDR3 size: 16 residues. Here the CDR3 reads CASSYSVQGVNYGYTF. The CDR3 coding sequence is TGTGCCAGCAGTTACTCGGTGCAGGGGGTTAACTATGGCTACACCTTC.

The chain uses TRBV12-3 or TRBV12-4 and TRBJ2-7, with 10 positions matching TRBD2. The CDR3 is 14 amino acids. The V gene end was trimmed by 5 bases and the J gene end by 3 bases; junction bases not matched to a gene: 4. The CDR3 DNA reads TGTGCCAGCAGTGTCGTAGCGGGAGGCTACGAGCAGTACTTC. Its translation: CASSVVAGGYEQYF.

The sample holds many counts of this clonotype. The rearrangement links TRBV2 to TRBJ2-5, with TRBD2 as a possible D gene (5 bases). Trimming left V 7 bases short and J 4 bases short, with 16 bases between. This CDR3 is built from 14 residues. In germline, CDR1 is SNHLY, CDR2 FYNNEI. The CDR3 sequence is CASTPIGGGETQYF. The DNA of the CDR3 is TGTGCCAGCACCCCGATAGGAGGAGGAGAGACCCAGTACTTC.